Listed here is a single T cell receptor beta chain. Its antigen is currently not known. Base qualities are not at hand, and no much larger clone is one base apart. Its CDR3 holds 15 amino acids, cysteine through phenylalanine. Just CDR3 DNA is preserved here, 45 bases in frame from base 1. V was cut back by 4 bases and J by 1 base, leaving a gap of 12 bases between them. The germline V gene gives CDR1 as LGHNA and CDR2 as YSLEER. This sample stems from a study of shared T cell receptors in the human thymus (dated by TCRdb to the early 2020s). Regarding the research as a whole: The study examined how self-reactive, shared T-cell receptor alpha chains are generated in the human thymus.

Library preparation used the immunoSEQ multiplex PCR assay. TCRdb took over this immuneACCESS table, retaining in-frame rearrangements with V and J assigned. Such tables are incomplete; in checked studies, under half of the missing clones stem from an unresolved V gene, and the remainder is unexplained. The sample table lists about 540,000 clones, around 78% of them with a count of one. The ten largest clones add up to about 0.014% of the sample. The data were also submitted as part of a second study, on human thymus T cells. The second source states: Immunologically healthy infants undergoing open corrective cardiac surgery for congenital heart defects in Finland were used as donors. Thymus tissue was collected as surgical resects that were removed during corrective cardiac surgery. V and J gene segment usage appeared biased in both thymic and peripheral blood repertoires. The related research reported highly overlapping thymic TCR repertoires among unrelated individuals. TCR alpha and beta repertoires from roughly eight infant thymus samples and a few related peripheral blood samples were characterized in the study. Donor ages ranged from roughly 6 to 250 days, and the cohort comprised six or seven male and a couple of female infants. Thymocytes were released mechanically from tissue and stored at -70 °C as pellets of 10-30 million cells. Genomic DNA was extracted from frozen cell pellets with a QIAsymphony instrument. TCRB and TCRAD loci were amplified from a standardized quantity of quality-controlled genomic DNA using the immunoSEQ multiplex PCR assay. The amplicons spanned the V(D)J region and were long enough to cover the CDR3 and allow V and J genes to be identified. The amplicons were sequenced on an Illumina platform via the commercial immunoSEQ service. Primer bias and sequencing errors were corrected as previously described, and TCRAD and TCRB definitions were based on the IMGT database. Repertoires were analysed with immunoSEQ Analyzer 3.0 and VDJTools, covering basic statistics, V/J segment usage, diversity estimates, rarefaction and pairwise overlap. To estimate diversity, the Chao1, ChaoE, Efron-Thisted, Shannon and inverse Simpson indices were applied, and diversity was also estimated on datasets down-sampled to the smallest sample. For repertoire overlap, CDR3 nucleotide sequence, V gene and J gene had to match strictly, and clustering was done by Jaccard-based multidimensional scaling. On average, thymus samples yielded 750,000 to 1,000,000 unique TCRB clonotypes, whereas blood samples yielded around 84,000.

The sequenced material came from thymocytes. This chain is built from TRBV4-3 and TRBJ2-3, and perhaps TRBD2 as D gene, on 6 matching bases. The sequence was collected from a boy younger than two with a congenital heart defect. Donor details come from another sample of the same person, matched by shared clones. CDR3 protein: CASSPEPSGTDTQYF. DNA sequence: TGCGCCAGCAGCCCCGAACCTAGCGGCACAGATACGCAGTATTTT.